The rows below give T cell receptor beta chains drawn from one sample of a study of T cell responses to AZD1222 COVID-19 vaccine. Data came from immunoSEQ multiplex PCR; TCRdb stores just in-frame clones and leaves some out. The repertoire includes around 99,000 clones, 92% of them detected once, and under 10% sits in the top ten. The sample here was peripheral blood, taken 28 days after the second AZD1222 dose. The receptors come from an adult who received the AZD1222 COVID-19 vaccine. The CDR3 runs from the conserved cysteine through the conserved F or W. The D gene is left open where the match is weak. Size values are once, few and many counts, or a class for expanded clones, and some rows have none.

size	length	D	V	J	DNA	CDR3
.	14	.	TRBV2	TRBJ1-6	TGTGCCAGCACTCAGGACAGTCTATATTCACCCCTCCACTTT	CASTQDSLYSPLHF
.	15	TRBD1	TRBV24-1	TRBJ2-1	TGTGCCACCAGTGCTCAGGACAGGGTGTTCAATGAGCAGTTCTTC	CATSAQDRVFNEQFF
.	15	.	TRBV14	TRBJ1-6	TGTGCCAGCAGCCAACAAACAGGACCGGGGACACCCCTCCACTTT	CASSQQTGPGTPLHF
.	12	.	TRBV5-1	TRBJ1-1	TGCGCCAGCAGCTCACAGGGTACTGAAGCTTTCTTT	CASSSQGTEAFF
.	13	.	TRBV6-5	TRBJ1-6	TGTGCCAGCAAGCCGGGCATTAATTCACCCCTCCACTTT	CASKPGINSPLHF
.	14	TRBD1	TRBV19	TRBJ2-7	TGTGCCAGTAGCGCCGGGACAGAAGCCTACGAGCAGTACTTC	CASSAGTEAYEQYF
.	12	.	TRBV30	TRBJ1-6	TGTGCCTGGAGGGGGGTGGGTTCACCCCTCCACTTT	CAWRGVGSPLHF
.	17	TRBD1	TRBV12-5	TRBJ1-4	TGTGCTAGTGGGCTAACCCGACAGGGGGCGAGTAATGAAAAACTGTTTTTT	CASGLTRQGASNEKLFF
.	13	.	TRBV2	TRBJ2-7	TGTGCCAGCAGTGAAAGGTATTCCTACGAGCAGTACTTC	CASSERYSYEQYF
.	13	.	TRBV3-1/TRBV3-2	TRBJ1-4	TGTGCCAGCAGAGGCAGGGTGAATGAAAAACTGTTTTTT	CASRGRVNEKLFF
once	15	TRBD1	TRBV5-4	TRBJ1-6	TGTGCCAGCAGCTCACCAACAGGGGATAATTCACCCCTCCACTTT	CASSSPTGDNSPLHF
once	14	.	TRBV5-1	TRBJ1-2	TGCGCCAGCAGCCCTGCGGCAGGGGTCAGTGGCTACACCTTC	CASSPAAGVSGYTF
.	18	.	TRBV19	TRBJ2-6	TGTGCCAGTAGTCCCCGTCAGGGGGGTTTCTACGGGGCCAACGTCCTGACTTTC	CASSPRQGGFYGANVLTF
.	18	TRBD2	TRBV15	TRBJ2-1	TGTGCCACCAGCAGAGATCCCCGAGCGGGGAACTCCTACAATGAGCAGTTCTTC	CATSRDPRAGNSYNEQFF
.	13	.	TRBV9	TRBJ1-2	TGTGCCAGCAGCGCCCTAGGGGTTCAGGGCTACACCTTC	CASSALGVQGYTF
few	14	TRBD2	TRBV5-4	TRBJ2-7	TGTGCCAGCAGCGCCGGGACTAGCGGTTACGAGCAGTACTTC	CASSAGTSGYEQYF
.	14	TRBD1	TRBV24-1	TRBJ1-5	TGTGCCAGCAACAAGACAGGGGCAAGTCAGCCCCAGCATTTT	CASNKTGASQPQHF
.	13	.	TRBV30	TRBJ1-1	TGTGCCTGGAGCTCCGGGGGTAGCACTGAAGCTTTCTTT	CAWSSGGSTEAFF
few	16	.	TRBV28	TRBJ1-3	TGTGCCAGCAGGGCCCCAGGGTTATACTCTGGAAACACCATATATTTT	CASRAPGLYSGNTIYF
.	16	.	TRBV4-3	TRBJ2-7	TGCGCCAGCAGCCAAGATGGGGGACTGTCCTCCTACGAGCAGTACTTC	CASSQDGGLSSYEQYF
.	13	.	TRBV3-1/TRBV3-2	TRBJ1-3	TGTGCCAGCAGCCAAGATCTTCGAAACACCATATATTTT	CASSQDLRNTIYF
.	16	TRBD1	TRBV2	TRBJ1-3	TGTGCCAGCAGGGGCCGAGGGACAGATTCTGGAAACACCATATATTTT	CASRGRGTDSGNTIYF
.	17	.	TRBV18	TRBJ2-2	TGTGCCAGCTCACCTCTAGAAGGTGGTGCCATCACCGGGGAGCTGTTTTTT	CASSPLEGGAITGELFF
.	14	TRBD1	TRBV13	TRBJ1-1	TGTGCCAGCAGCTTAGTAGGGGGACAGAGTGAAGCTTTCTTT	CASSLVGGQSEAFF
few	14	.	TRBV19	TRBJ1-5	TGTGCCAGTGCCCGAGACAGATTCAATCAGCCCCAGCATTTT	CASARDRFNQPQHF
.	14	.	TRBV24-1	TRBJ1-2	TGTGCCACCAGTGATTCCGGGACCGCTGTTGGCTACACCTTC	CATSDSGTAVGYTF
.	16	.	TRBV15	TRBJ1-1	TGTGCCACCAGCAGGACGGACAGATCCAAGGGGACTGAAGCTTTCTTT	CATSRTDRSKGTEAFF
.	15	TRBD1	TRBV6-5	TRBJ1-1	TGTGCCAGCAGTAAACAGGGGGCCAAGAACACTGAAGCTTTCTTT	CASSKQGAKNTEAFF
.	15	.	TRBV5-1	TRBJ2-5	TGCGCCAGCAGCTTGGAACCGGGGGCCGGGGAGACCCAGTACTTC	CASSLEPGAGETQYF
.	13	.	TRBV27	TRBJ2-1	TGTGCCAGCAGTTTAGTGGGGGGCAATGAGCAGTTCTTC	CASSLVGGNEQFF
.	15	TRBD2	TRBV2	TRBJ2-3	TGTGCCAGCAGAAGACTAGCGGCCAGCACAGATACGCAGTATTTT	CASRRLAASTDTQYF
.	14	.	TRBV7-2	TRBJ2-3	TGTGCCAGCAGCTCGTACCGGGGTCCAGATACGCAGTATTTT	CASSSYRGPDTQYF
.	16	.	TRBV9	TRBJ1-1	TGTGCCAGCAGCTCACTTCACAGGGTTCGGGGGTCTGAAGCTTTCTTT	CASSSLHRVRGSEAFF
.	14	TRBD1	TRBV6-6	TRBJ1-1	TGTGCCAGCAGTTACTGGGACAGGAACACTGAAGCTTTCTTT	CASSYWDRNTEAFF
.	12	.	TRBV18	TRBJ1-2	TGTGCCAGCTCACCGACAGCCTATGGCTACACCTTC	CASSPTAYGYTF
.	13	.	TRBV27	TRBJ1-5	TGTGCCAGCAGTTCCCGCAGGGATCAGCCCCAGCATTTT	CASSSRRDQPQHF
.	14	.	TRBV5-1	TRBJ1-2	TGCGCCAGCAGCCACGGAAGGATCCCTTATGGCTACACCTTC	CASSHGRIPYGYTF
.	13	.	TRBV28	TRBJ1-6	TGTGCCAGCAGGGCCGCTCATAATTCACCCCTCCACTTT	CASRAAHNSPLHF